These 5 T cell receptor beta chains were all obtained from the same sample, sequenced in a study of fetal regulatory T cell absence and autoimmunity. Assay: immunoSEQ multiplex PCR; the TCRdb copy retains only in-frame clones and omits some. Here the sample spans around 45,000 clones, roughly 83% being singletons. The sample comprised cord blood. These receptors originate from a newborn boy with IPEX syndrome.

This chain links TRBV29-1 with TRBJ2-2; D remains unclear. V was trimmed by 5 bases and J by 4 bases, leaving 11 bases between them. There are 13 residues in the CDR3. Germline lookup yields CDR1 SQVTM and CDR2 ANQGSEA. CDR3 region: CSVLYWGTGELFF. The CDR3, as DNA: TGCAGCGTTTTGTATTGGGGCACCGGGGAGCTGTTTTTT.

This sequence joins TRBV4-1 and TRBJ2-5, with 10 bases aligning to TRBD2. The CDR3 consists of 16 residues. The V and J ends lost 1 base and 6 bases, in that order; junction bases with no gene match: 8. Germline CDR1 reads MGHRA; CDR2 reads YSYEKL. The CDR3 spells CASSQAETSGWKTQYF. CDR3 bases: TGCGCCAGCAGCCAAGCCGAGACTAGCGGGTGGAAGACCCAGTACTTC.

This chain links TRBV4-1 with TRBJ2-3; TRBD2 aligns across 8 bases. CDR3 size: 18 residues. The V gene's germline CDR1 is MGHRA and CDR2 YSYEKL. With V trimmed by 1 base and J by 2 bases, 11 bases remained unmatched. CDR3 sequence reads: CASSQVVIGGVPTDTQYF. CDR3 nucleotides: TGCGCCAGCAGCCAAGTCGTCATCGGGGGGGTTCCCACAGATACGCAGTATTTT.

This chain joins TRBV29-1 and TRBJ2-5; D is possibly TRBD1 (5 bases). With 7 bases removed from V and 3 bases from J, the gap between germline ends came to 15 bases. The CDR3 is 13 amino acids. Germline V gene lookup returns CDR1 SQVTM and CDR2 ANQGSEA. CDR3 sequence (DNA): TGCAGCGCCTCGACAGCCTTAAAAGAGACCCAGTACTTC. It codes for CSASTALKETQYF. Variable domain in full (rest from reference TRBV29-1 and TRBJ2-5): SAVISQKPSRDICQRGTSLTIQCQVDSQVTMMFWYRQQPGQSLTLIATANQGSEATYESGFVIDKFPISRPNLTFSTLTVSNMSPEDSSIYLCSASTALKETQYFGPGTRLLVL.

The CDR3 nucleotides are TGCGCCAGCAGCCAGGTCCGACTAGGGGTGGAGACCCAGTACTTC. Translated: CASSQVRLGVETQYF. This chain joins TRBV4-1 and TRBJ2-5; weak D call: TRBD2 (6 bases). Trimming removed 3 bases from V and 5 bases from J, with 16 bases in between. The CDR3 totals 15 residues. Germline V lookup: CDR1 MGHRA, CDR2 YSYEKL.